The present T cell receptor (beta chain) was sequenced within a study of T cells in Graves' hyperthyroidism and ophthalmopathy. CDR3 length equals 16 residues. Trimming shortened V by 0 bases and J by 6 bases, and 15 bases separated the two germline ends. Germline-derived CDR1 and CDR2 are SGHDN and FVKESK. General study results and limits: Clonotypes that were expanded in thyroid above 0.001 mostly appeared in blood too. In the analysis, a 13 V-J model separated ophthalmopathy from stable hyperthyroidism.

In the case of this clonotype: Its antigen remains unknown.

Authors of the study amplified TCR beta CDR3 regions from RNA transcripts. A set of HTBI primers served as the primers for a first-round RT-PCR of the TCR CDR3. TCRdb re-analysed the multiplex PCR reads in MiXCR, keeping a single row per CDR3 protein. The sample records approximately 210,000 distinct CDR3 sequences, more than 15% being singletons. This chain connects TRBV14 to TRBJ2-1; D uncertain. The source is a man aged 45-65 years with Graves' hyperthyroidism. The material sequenced was blood. The CDR3 loop reads CASSQDLANPGNEQFF. The CDR3 bases are TGTGCCAGCAGCCAAGATTTGGCTAATCCTGGCAATGAGCAGTTCTTC. Variable domain in full (rest from reference TRBV14 and TRBJ2-1): EAGVTQFPSHSVIEKGQTVTLRCDPISGHDNLYWYRRVMGKEIKFLLHFVKESKQDESGMPNNRFLAERTGGTYSTLKVQPAELEDSGVYFCASSQDLANPGNEQFFGPGTRLTVL.